The 14 T cell receptor beta chains below come from one sample, sequenced in a study of control samples from healthy donors and cancer patients (dated by TCRdb to 2018 to 2020). The protocol used for the library was the immunoSEQ multiplex PCR assay. In its TCRdb copy, this immuneACCESS table keeps in-frame sequences only and misses some clones. Where compared with another copy, unresolved V genes explain less than half of these, and the others have no known cause. Within this sample are 120,000 or so clones, with around nine tenths of them counted one time only. In total, the top ten clones hold about 12% of the sample. Input material: blood. Source of these receptors: a man aged 25-45 years in good health.

This sequence joins TRBV9 and TRBJ1-1; no definite D call. There are 13 residues in the CDR3. Germline V gene data show CDR1 as SGDLS and CDR2 as YYNGEE. The V end lost 5 bases, the J end lost 0 bases, and 8 bases lay between the germline ends. Here the CDR3 reads CASSTALNTEAFF. CDR3 DNA: TGTGCCAGCAGTACAGCCCTGAACACTGAAGCTTTCTTT.

The J gene is TRBJ2-2, the V gene TRBV4-1; TRBD2 agrees at 15 bases. V dropped 10 bases and J dropped 1; count of bases not matched to a gene: 7. The germline V gene encodes CDR1 MGHRA and CDR2 YSYEKL. This CDR3 contains 17 residues. The CDR3 reads CAIPGLAGGLNTGELFF. In nucleotides, the CDR3 is TGCGCCATACCGGGACTAGCGGGGGGCCTGAACACCGGGGAGCTGTTTTTT.

The rearrangement uses TRBV19 and TRBJ1-2; unclear D gene. V was clipped by 6 bases and J by 8 bases, with 19 bases between them. This CDR3 has 14 residues. The germline V gene encodes CDR1 LNHDA and CDR2 SQIVND (reference sequence). CDR3 sequence reads: CASRKRAGEEGYTF. CDR3 coding DNA: TGTGCCAGTAGGAAACGCGCCGGGGAGGAAGGCTACACCTTC.

This clone was counted a few times. The chain carries TRBV3-1 (or the pseudogene TRBV3-2) and TRBJ1-1; D is uncertain. The length of the CDR3 is 13 residues. V lost 6 bases to trimming and J lost 1 base, with 9 bases between them. CDR1 and CDR2 (germline): LGHDT, YNNKEL (reference sequence). The CDR3 region is CASRGGENTEAFF. The CDR3 DNA is TGTGCCAGCAGAGGAGGAGAGAACACTGAAGCTTTCTTT.

The chain has TRBV6-1 and TRBJ2-5; 9 nucleotides align to TRBD1. The germline V gene has CDR1 MNHNS and CDR2 SASEGT. This CDR3 has 16 amino acids. The V and J ends lost 3 bases and 1 base, in that order; junction bases with no gene match: 6. The CDR3: CASSETRTGAQETQYF. The CDR3 coding sequence is TGTGCCAGCAGTGAGACGAGGACAGGGGCCCAAGAGACCCAGTACTTC.

In this sample, this clone turned up once. The chain is built from TRBV27 and TRBJ1-2, with 10 positions matching TRBD1. Unmatched junction bases numbered 1, after V lost 6 bases and J lost 6 bases. Germline V CDR1 and CDR2: MNHEY, SMNVEV (reference sequence). This CDR3 is 12 amino acids long. The CDR3 DNA reads as TGTGCCAGCAGGACAGGGGGCCATGGCTACACCTTC. Amino acids: CASRTGGHGYTF.

Of note for this clone: At one of its ends the junction is not consistent with the germline gene, which may arise from a read error. Other DNA variants within this sample encode the same CDR3. The chain's CDR3 is CASSPTQGGYTEAFF. CDR3 DNA sequence: TGTGCCAGCAGCCCTACCCAGGGTGGATACACTGAAGCCTTCTTT. The chain recombines TRBV6-6 with TRBJ1-1; D is perhaps TRBD1 (5 bases). The CDR3 is made up of 15 amino acids. Per germline, CDR1 MNHNY and CDR2 SVGAGI (reference sequence).

This clone appeared a single time. This chain connects TRBV10-3 to TRBJ1-4; 8 nucleotides match TRBD1. V shed 2 bases and J 8 bases; nucleotides not matched to a gene: 10. This CDR3 has 16 amino acids. Germline V gives CDR1 ENHRY, CDR2 SYGVKD. CDR3 sequence reads: CAISEDRGSVGEKLFF. CDR3 DNA: TGTGCCATCAGTGAGGACAGGGGAAGCGTTGGCGAAAAACTGTTTTTT.

V usage is TRBV4-1 and J usage is TRBJ2-2; D may be TRBD2 (5 bases). Trimming removed 5 bases from V and 0 bases from J, with 10 bases in between. The germline V gene has CDR1 MGHRA and CDR2 YSYEKL. The CDR3 extends over 15 amino acids. The chain's CDR3 is CASSFREANTGELFF. The CDR3 bases are TGCGCCAGCAGCTTCCGGGAAGCGAACACCGGGGAGCTGTTTTTT.

The V gene is TRBV4-2, the J gene TRBJ1-5; D gene uncertain. Trimming took off 0 bases at V and 6 bases at J, with 6 bases between the two ends. This CDR3 comprises 13 residues. Looked up from germline, CDR1 is LGHNA and CDR2 is YNFKEQ. The CDR3 region has the DNA TGTGCCAGCAGCCAAGAGGTTGGTCAGCCCCAGCATTTT. Its translation is CASSQEVGQPQHF.

The CDR3 bases are TGTGCCACCAGTCGAAGGACAGGGGAATTCAATGAGCAGTTCTTC. This sequence encodes CATSRRTGEFNEQFF. The rearrangement links TRBV24-1 to TRBJ2-1, with 9 positions matching TRBD1. Germline V CDR1 and CDR2: KGHDR, SFDVKD. The CDR3 has 15 residues. V gave up 6 bases and J gave up 6 bases; unmatched junction bases: 8.

This chain joins TRBV2 and TRBJ1-2; D unresolved. This CDR3 region has 13 residues. V was cut by 4 bases and J by 6 bases, with 12 bases left in between. Germline V lookup: CDR1 SNHLY, CDR2 FYNNEI. The CDR3 DNA is TGTGCCAGCAGTGTGTTGAGGCTGAATGGCTACACCTTC. This sequence encodes CASSVLRLNGYTF.

The gene calls are TRBV6-5 and TRBJ2-1; D is possibly TRBD1 (5 bases). The CDR3 contains 15 residues. Germline CDR1 MNHEY, CDR2 SVGAGI. With 0 bases removed from V and 4 bases from J, the gap between germline ends came to 10 bases. The CDR3 reads CASSYSPDSYNEQFF. The CDR3 region has the DNA TGTGCCAGCAGTTACTCTCCCGACAGTTACAATGAGCAGTTCTTC.

The chain joins TRBV2 to TRBJ1-4; no reliable D call. CDR3 size: 12 residues. CDR1 is SNHLY, CDR2 FYNNEI, per germline. Between the trimmed V and J ends, which lost 6 bases and 4 bases, there was a span of 6 bases. CDR3 sequence: CASSEYNEKLFF. CDR3 in DNA: TGTGCCAGCAGCGAGTATAATGAAAAACTGTTTTTT. Variable domain in full (rest from reference TRBV2 and TRBJ1-4): EPEVTQTPSHQVTQMGQEVILRCVPISNHLYFYWYRQILGQKVEFLVSFYNNEISEKSEIFDDQFSVERPDGSNFTLKIRSTKLEDSAMYFCASSEYNEKLFFGSGTQLSVL.